Listed here is a single T cell receptor (beta chain). This clone's antigen is unknown. Per-base qualities were not stored, and no clone one base away is much larger. The meaning of the sample's time point label: baseline before first vaccination. Vaccinee samples were obtained from the UK trials COV001 and COV002, which included a single-blind randomized controlled phase 2/3 trial of AZD1222 (ChAdOx1 nCoV-19) in healthy adults. For TCRbeta chain sequencing, PBMC samples from trial participants were taken at day 0 and at day 28 after the second dose. This entry is derived from a study of T cell responses to AZD1222 COVID-19 vaccine (dated by TCRdb to about 2021). Background for the entire study: AZD1222 recipients given second doses at about 4 weeks or at about 12 weeks were pooled, since spike-specific TCR depth and breadth were not found to differ between the two schedules. TCR sequencing covered roughly 230 trial participants: some 210 given two doses of AZD1222 and about 26 given two doses of MenACWY control vaccine. Trial participants were enrolled into age subgroups of 18-55, 56-69 and 70-plus years, which contained about 160, 30 and 59 TCR-sequenced participants, respectively. What the work shows at the level of the full study, not this receptor alone: Because no day 14 peak-response samples were available, the repertoires could be characterized only after the peak T cell response. In the small 56-69-year group, the increase in depth fell short of significance, most likely because of low power. Only six AZD1222 recipients were SARS-CoV-2 seropositive at baseline, limiting conclusions about previously exposed vaccinees. Epitopes outside the regions mutated in the B.1.351 and B.1.1.7 variants were reportedly recognized by nearly half of the unique spike-specific TCRs. CD4 TCRs associated with the vaccine covered the entire spike protein, and the dominant responses were in regions 160-218 and 743-854. Spike-specific TCR breadth and depth rose significantly after two AZD1222 doses compared with day 0 and with MenACWY recipients. Participants were mostly white British and included more females than males, and it was suggested by the authors that clonal diversity may have been underestimated.

From the cysteine through the phenylalanine, the CDR3 covers 15 amino acids. Only the CDR3 DNA stays, 45 bases, in frame from base 1. The germline V gene specifies SGHDN as CDR1 and FVKESK as CDR2. V lost 4 bases and J lost 4 bases, and the count of bases not matched to a germline gene is 5. The CDR3 regions of human TCRbeta chains were analyzed by immunosequencing. Processing in the source paper ran as follows. TCRs in the repertoires were compared against a reference library of SARS-CoV-2-specific TCRs that had been generated with the MIRA antigen-specificity platform. Breadth was defined as the fraction of unique TCRs that were SARS-CoV-2-associated. Depth was defined as the fraction of total T cells that were SARS-CoV-2-associated. Using the MIRA data, each spike-specific TCR was mapped to the spike region that the TCR reacts to and placed in a CD4 or CD8 class. Log10-transformed breadth and depth values were compared by one-way ANOVA with Sidak's multiple comparisons tests. Drawn from immuneACCESS, this table holds only the in-frame rearrangements with V and J called that TCRdb kept. Clones are partly lost; checked studies trace under half to an unresolved V gene and leave the rest unexplained. That table gives V, J and clone size, and the DNA gave D and trimming. The sample table shows 100,000 or so clones, and 86% are seen once. Clones ranked in the top ten supply about 1.5% of the sample.

This chain is built from TRBV14 and TRBJ2-2; the junction holds 8 bases that match TRBD2. The sample here was peripheral blood, taken on day 0 of AZD1222 vaccination. The origin of this receptor is an adult in good health. The CDR3 is CASSLTGTSTGELFF. The base sequence is TGTGCCAGCAGCCTTACCGGGACTAGCACCGGGGAGCTGTTTTTT.